This TCR beta chain was captured in a study of blood T cell repertoires in COVID-19. The overall study: Sites in the United States, Italy and Spain provided acute and convalescent COVID-19 samples. From T cells, B-cell-depleted T cells, or PBMCs came the material, which was cDNA or gDNA.

Per the germline V gene, CDR1 is SNHLY and CDR2 is FYNNEI. Trimming at V came to 7 bases and at J to 5 bases, leaving 7 bases not matched to a gene. This CDR3 has 14 amino acids. Here immunoSEQ multiplex PCR was the method, and the copy in TCRdb shows in-frame clones only, minus some. The sample yields 120,000 or so clones, around four fifths seen once. The chain combines TRBV2 with TRBJ2-5, with 10 bases lining up with TRBD1. This receptor was obtained from a human donor in a cohort sampled during active COVID-19. Sequenced sample: peripheral blood. The CDR3, as DNA: TGTGCCAGCACCAGGGACAGGGGATTGGAGACCCAGTACTTC. Residues: CASTRDRGLETQYF.